The 12 T cell receptor beta chains below all came from one sample that was sequenced in a study of T-cell memory formation after mild COVID-19. TCRdb recomputed calls from the 5' RACE reads with MiXCR, one row per CDR3 protein. This table has about 210,000 distinct CDR3 sequences, roughly a tenth appearing once. The specimen sequenced was PBMCs or a T cell subset sorted from them (not recorded which). These receptors all come from a man between 18 and 29 years old who had mild COVID-19 (a few samples of this study predate the infection). Cell type and time point are not known.

V is TRBV27 and J is TRBJ1-1; 7 positions agree with TRBD1. The germline V gene encodes CDR1 MNHEY and CDR2 SMNVEV (reference sequence). Unmatched junction bases numbered 5, after V lost 4 bases and J lost 0 bases. The CDR3 has 15 amino acids. The CDR3 loop reads CASSYTGVMNTEAFF. As DNA, the CDR3 is TGTGCCAGCAGTTATACAGGGGTGATGAACACTGAAGCTTTCTTT.

This clonotype was seen once. This chain connects TRBV7-3 to TRBJ2-3; 13 bases are a match to TRBD2. The CDR3 is 16 residues long. From germline, CDR1 is SGHTA and CDR2 FQGTGA. Losses at the gene ends were 2 bases for V and 7 bases for J; bases not matched to a gene: 6. CDR3 in DNA: TGTGCCAGCAGCTTAGGGGGGACTAGCGGGGCGTATACGCAGTATTTT. Its protein is CASSLGGTSGAYTQYF.

A remark on this clonotype: A read error may account for a junction end that differs from germline. This rearrangement joins TRBV9 to TRBJ2-7, with TRBD1 identical over 10 bases. CDR1 and CDR2 (germline): SGDLS, YYNGEE. The CDR3 loop spans 15 amino acids. This chain's CDR3 is CAGSVGTGASYEQYF. CDR3 in DNA: TGTGCCGGCAGCGTGGGGACAGGGGCGTCCTACGAGCAGTACTTC.

This clonotype turned up a few times. The chain joins TRBV21-1 to TRBJ2-1; the table assigns TRBD1, which was not confirmed against the DNA. TRBV21-1 is a documented pseudogene. This CDR3 is 11 amino acids long. For the CDR3, the DNA is TGTGCCAGCAGCATAACTCCAGGGAAGTTCTTC. It encodes CASSITPGKFF.

There are a few counts of this clonotype. The chain carries TRBV10-2 and TRBJ2-2, with 10 bases that match TRBD1. Unmatched junction bases numbered 10, after V lost 10 bases and J lost 2 bases. The CDR3 has 16 residues. Germline CDR1 is WSHSY and CDR2 is SAAADI. The CDR3 DNA is TGCGCCACCGGGACAGGGGCCCAGCTAAACACCGGGGAGCTGTTTTTT. Its protein product is CATGTGAQLNTGELFF.

V and J are TRBV10-2 and TRBJ2-5; possible D gene TRBD2, 5 bases. The CDR3 is made up of 14 amino acids. CDR1 is WSHSY, CDR2 SAAADI, per germline. Trimming left V 8 bases short and J 4 bases short, with 17 bases between. The CDR3 DNA is TGCGCCAGCCGAACCGGGATGCTAGGAGAGACCCAGTACTTC. This gives the protein CASRTGMLGETQYF.

This clonotype was detected ten times or more. The rearrangement links TRBV12-3 or TRBV12-4 to TRBJ2-2; D not resolved. The V end was cut by 9 bases, the J end by 4 bases, with 9 bases between. This CDR3 comprises 12 residues. The CDR3 sequence: CASTVFTGELFF. The CDR3 region has the DNA TGTGCCAGTACAGTATTCACCGGGGAGCTGTTTTTT.

This clonotype was picked up a small number of times. The rearrangement joins TRBV29-1 to TRBJ2-1, with D tentatively TRBD2 (5 bases). V lost 0 bases, J lost 12 bases, and 9 bases lay in between. Germline CDR1 and CDR2: SQVTM and ANQGSEA. The CDR3 consists of 11 residues. The CDR3: CSVEDLGGQFF. In DNA, the CDR3 is TGCAGCGTTGAAGATCTTGGAGGGCAGTTCTTC.

The sample holds a few counts of this clonotype. The CDR3: CASSRTASGTAGEAFF. The CDR3 DNA reads as TGTGCCAGCAGCCGCACCGCCTCAGGGACCGCGGGTGAAGCTTTCTTT. The chain recombines TRBV4-2 with TRBJ1-1; D is perhaps TRBD1 (5 bases). The CDR3 is 16 amino acids. Germline V gives CDR1 LGHNA, CDR2 YNFKEQ. Trimming removed 4 bases at V and 7 bases at J, with 22 bases between.

The chain joins TRBV5-1 to TRBJ1-4, with unresolved D. Trimming removed 3 bases at V and 2 bases at J, with 8 bases between. Germline values: CDR1 SGHRS, CDR2 YFSETQ. CDR3 length: 14 residues. In DNA form, the CDR3 reads TGCGCCAGCAGCTCGGACTTGACTAATGAAAAACTGTTTTTT. Translation gives CASSSDLTNEKLFF.

The chain employs TRBV5-5 and TRBJ2-1; 11 bases align to TRBD1. This CDR3 comprises 21 residues. With 4 bases clipped from V and 0 bases from J, the junction kept 18 bases outside the gene matches. Germline CDR1 SGHKS, CDR2 YYEKEE (reference sequence). CDR3 nucleotide sequence: TGTGCCAGCAGCCTCCAGGCACCGGGACAGGGGGGCCTCAGCTCCTACAATGAGCAGTTCTTC. Its protein product is CASSLQAPGQGGLSSYNEQFF.

This clonotype was detected ten times or more. The rearrangement links TRBV6-4 to TRBJ2-2; the D gene could be TRBD1 or TRBD2 (5 bases each). CDR3 length: 14 residues. The germline V and J ends were trimmed by 8 bases and 6 bases, with 16 bases remaining between them. CDR1 MRHNA and CDR2 SNTAGT come from the germline V gene. The CDR3 spells CASQTGTAAGELFF. CDR3 sequence (DNA): TGTGCCAGCCAGACCGGGACCGCGGCCGGGGAGCTGTTTTTT.